This record looks at one T cell receptor beta chain sequence and its context. No cognate antigen has been identified for it. There are no base qualities to consult, and no much larger clone falls within one base. Looking up the germline V gene yields CDR1 SGHTA and CDR2 FQGNSA. The germline V end is reduced by 4 bases and the J end by 2 bases; junction bases left unmatched: 8. From the cysteine up to the phenylalanine, the CDR3 has a length of 16 residues. CDR3 DNA is the only sequence kept; it has 48 bases, read in frame from the first base. The sample originates from a study of shared T cell receptors in the human thymus listed by TCRdb under 2021. The study in broad terms: The study examined how self-reactive, shared T-cell receptor alpha chains are generated in the human thymus.

Receptor libraries were prepared by the immunoSEQ multiplex PCR assay. The clones in this table, taken by TCRdb from immuneACCESS, are in-frame only. Not every clone is retained; where verified, under half of the shortfall comes from an unresolved V gene, and the cause of the rest is unknown. A total of hundreds of thousands of clones appear in this sample, 70% to 90% of them only once. Approximately 0.011% of the sample goes to the ten largest clones. This same sample was also part of a study on human thymus T cells. Reported in the second study: Immunologically healthy infants undergoing open corrective cardiac surgery for congenital heart defects in Finland were used as donors. Thymus tissue was collected as surgical resects that were removed during corrective cardiac surgery. Usage of V and J gene segments appeared to be biased in both the thymic and the peripheral blood repertoires. The related research reported highly overlapping thymic TCR repertoires among unrelated individuals. The study described the TCR alpha and beta repertoires in about eight infant thymus samples and a few matching peripheral blood samples. Donor ages ranged from roughly 7 to 250 days, and the cohort comprised 5 to 7 male and two female infants. Thymocytes were released mechanically from tissue and stored at -70 °C as pellets of about 9-32 million cells. A QIAsymphony instrument was used to extract genomic DNA from frozen cell pellets. The immunoSEQ multiplex PCR assay was used to amplify the TCRB and TCRAD loci from a standardized amount of quality-controlled genomic DNA. The amplicons covered the V(D)J region and were long enough to include the CDR3 and to identify the V and J genes. The commercial immunoSEQ service was used to sequence amplicons on an Illumina platform. Primer bias and sequencing errors were corrected using previously described methods, and TCRAD and TCRB definitions followed the IMGT database. The repertoires were analysed using immunoSEQ Analyzer 3.0 and VDJTools for basic statistics, V/J segment usage, diversity estimates, rarefaction and pairwise overlap. Diversity was estimated using the Chao1, ChaoE, Efron-Thisted, Shannon and inverse Simpson indices, and was also estimated on datasets down-sampled to the size of the smallest sample. Repertoire overlap was determined by strict matching of CDR3 nucleotide sequence, V gene and J gene, and Jaccard-based multidimensional scaling clustering was applied. Thymus samples yielded on average roughly 790,000 unique TCRB clonotypes, compared with roughly 76,000 from blood samples.

The chain joins TRBV7-2 to TRBJ1-5; TRBD1 agrees with 7 junctional bases. The sequencing input was thymocytes. The sequence was obtained from a boy in the first two years of life with a congenital heart defect. Donor details come from another sample of the same person, matched by shared clones. The sequenced DNA is TGTGCCAGCAGCTATGACAGGGTGAAGCGCAATCAGCCCCAGCATTTT. Its translation reads: CASSYDRVKRNQPQHF.